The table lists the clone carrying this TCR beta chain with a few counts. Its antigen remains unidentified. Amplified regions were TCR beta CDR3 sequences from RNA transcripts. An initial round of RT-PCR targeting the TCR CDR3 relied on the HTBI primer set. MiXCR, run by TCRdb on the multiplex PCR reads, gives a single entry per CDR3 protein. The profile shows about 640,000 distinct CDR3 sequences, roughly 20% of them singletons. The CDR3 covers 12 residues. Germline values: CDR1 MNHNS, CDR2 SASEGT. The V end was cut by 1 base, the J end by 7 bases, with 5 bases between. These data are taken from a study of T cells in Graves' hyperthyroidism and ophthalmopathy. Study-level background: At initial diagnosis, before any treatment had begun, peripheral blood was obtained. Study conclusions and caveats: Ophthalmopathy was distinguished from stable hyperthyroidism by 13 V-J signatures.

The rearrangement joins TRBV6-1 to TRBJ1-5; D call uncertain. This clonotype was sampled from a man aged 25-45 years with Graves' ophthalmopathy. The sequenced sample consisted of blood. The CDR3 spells CASSEVRQPQHF. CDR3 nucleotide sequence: TGTGCCAGCAGTGAAGTGAGACAGCCCCAGCATTTT.